The clone carrying this TCR beta chain was counted between two and nine times. These data originate in a study of T-cell reconstitution after alpha-beta-depleted transplantation in children. V shed 6 bases, J shed 4 bases, and the junction held 4 bases outside the gene matches. This CDR3 region has 12 residues. Germline V CDR1 and CDR2: DFQATT, SNEGSKA (reference sequence). Unique molecular identifiers were incorporated into the prepared TCRbeta library. TCRdb re-called the PCR reads with MiXCR, one entry per CDR3 protein. Found here are almost 400,000 distinct CDR3 sequences, roughly 21% of them singletons; the top ten hold approximately 3.8%.

This chain connects TRBV20-1 to TRBJ2-7, with 9 bases aligning to TRBD2. This specimen was PBMCs from the stem cell graft donor, taken from the stem cell graft. This clonotype was sampled from a human donor who donated a stem cell graft to a child with acute myeloid leukemia. The CDR3 is CSAVLAGYEQYF. The CDR3 nucleotides are TGCAGTGCGGTTCTAGCGGGGTACGAGCAGTACTTC.